This TCR beta chain was recovered during a study of cytomegalovirus exposure and HLA in healthy donors. The study's findings and limits: The authors reported that TCR beta sequences could predict HLA-A and HLA-B alleles. These predictions were accurate for most subjects in the first cohort.

The PCR contained 60 Vbeta and 13 Jbeta primers. Libraries were prepared by immunoSEQ multiplex PCR; TCRdb keeps only in-frame clonotypes and omits some of them. The sample has around 120,000 clones, just over 15% seen once; the top ten hold 1.9%. The table lists this clone with a few counts. Its antigen remains unidentified. The germline V gene encodes CDR1 SEHNR and CDR2 FQNEAQ (reference sequence). Trimming took 5 bases from V and 4 from J, leaving 17 bases between them. The CDR3 contains 16 residues. This TCR came from a woman younger than 30 in good health and CMV-seronegative. The source material was PBMCs. The chain couples TRBV7-9 to TRBJ2-2, with D possibly being TRBD1 (6 bases). CDR3 bases: TGTGCCAGCAGCCAAAGAGGGGGTCGTATCACCGGGGAGCTGTTTTTT. It encodes CASSQRGGRITGELFF.